What follows are 10 T cell receptor beta chains derived from one specimen sequenced in a study of OX40 agonist ivuxolimab in advanced cancers. The protocol was immunoSEQ multiplex PCR, while the TCRdb copy is restricted to in-frame clones and leaves out a portion. The sample gives 45,000 to 60,000 clones, about 85% of which show up once; more than 0.9% is in the top ten. Here the sequenced sample was CD4+ or CD8+ T cells sorted from blood, taken in a trial of the OX40 agonist ivuxolimab. All receptors come from an adult with an advanced solid tumor such as melanoma, head and neck, liver or kidney cancer.

This chain connects TRBV4-1 to TRBJ1-5; maybe TRBD1 (6 bases). Germline V lookup: CDR1 MGHRA, CDR2 YSYEKL. Trimming removed 4 bases from V and 0 bases from J, with 10 bases in between. This CDR3 comprises 15 residues. The CDR3 DNA is TGCGCCAGCAGCCTCGGGGGACATAGCAATCAGCCCCAGCATTTT. This codes for CASSLGGHSNQPQHF.

V is TRBV5-6 and J is TRBJ2-2; 8 bases are a match to TRBD1. J lost 5 bases, V lost 0 bases, and 0 bases had no gene match. The CDR3 consists of 14 residues. The germline V gene encodes CDR1 SGHDT and CDR2 YYEEEE. The CDR3 region is CASSLGQGTGELFF. CDR3 DNA: TGTGCCAGCAGCTTGGGACAGGGGACCGGGGAGCTGTTTTTT.

The gene calls are TRBV7-9 and TRBJ2-3; D may correspond to TRBD1 or TRBD2 (5 bases each). Germline V CDR1 and CDR2: SEHNR, FQNEAQ (reference sequence). V lost 1 base to trimming and J lost 3 bases, with 14 bases between them. The CDR3 sequence is 16 residues long. The chain's CDR3 is CASSLGRGTFTDTQYF. For the CDR3, the DNA is TGTGCCAGCAGCTTAGGTCGAGGGACCTTTACAGATACGCAGTATTTT.

The V and J genes are TRBV4-3 and TRBJ1-1; D not certain. With 4 bases removed from V and 7 bases from J, the gap between germline ends came to 7 bases. Germline V gene data show CDR1 as LGHNA and CDR2 as YSLEER. CDR3 size: 11 residues. CDR3 region: CASSRYSEAFF. CDR3 nucleotide sequence: TGCGCCAGCAGCCGATACAGTGAAGCTTTCTTT.

In its sample, this clone was seen once. CDR3 nucleotide sequence: TGTGCCAGTAGTACGGGGGCGGCCCCAGAGACCCAGTACTTC. Its protein is CASSTGAAPETQYF. The chain uses TRBV19 and TRBJ2-5; D tentatively fits TRBD1 or TRBD2 (6 bases each). The germline gives CDR1 LNHDA, CDR2 SQIVND (reference sequence). The length of the CDR3 is 14 residues. Deletions cut 4 bases from V and 4 bases from J, with 13 bases between.

V is TRBV14 and J is TRBJ1-1; 9 positions agree with TRBD1. Germline CDR1 reads SGHDN; CDR2 reads FVKESK. The V gene end was trimmed by 4 bases and the J gene end by 1 base; junction bases not matched to a gene: 13. The CDR3 runs 18 residues. CDR3 protein: CASSLRGLDRGPNTEAFF. Here the CDR3 DNA reads TGTGCCAGCAGCCTTCGGGGCCTGGACAGGGGCCCGAACACTGAAGCTTTCTTT.

This clone was counted between two and nine times. The genes are TRBV19 and TRBJ1-1; no reliable D call. The V and J ends lost 3 bases and 2 bases respectively, with 7 bases between them. Germline values: CDR1 LNHDA, CDR2 SQIVND (reference sequence). The CDR3 spans 13 residues. CDR3 sequence (DNA): TGTGCCAGTAGTATCGGCCGAAACACTGAAGCTTTCTTT. Its protein product is CASSIGRNTEAFF.

The V gene is TRBV5-6, the J gene TRBJ1-2, with TRBD1 as a possible D gene (6 bases). The V end lost 2 bases, the J end lost 4 bases, and 12 bases lay between the germline ends. CDR3 size: 14 residues. Germline CDR1 reads SGHDT; CDR2 reads YYEEEE. The CDR3 sequence is CASSFSGGSYGYTF. CDR3 coding DNA: TGTGCCAGCAGCTTTTCTGGGGGCAGCTATGGCTACACCTTC.

The rearrangement joins TRBV4-1 to TRBJ1-1, with D perhaps TRBD1 (6 bases). The CDR3 extends over 15 amino acids. Trimming took 2 bases from V and 4 from J, leaving 14 bases between them. Germline V gene sequence: CDR1 MGHRA, CDR2 YSYEKL. CDR3 in amino acids: CASSQHREPVTEAFF. CDR3 nucleotides: TGCGCCAGCAGCCAACACAGGGAGCCGGTCACTGAAGCTTTCTTT.

The chain combines TRBV10-3 with TRBJ2-5; D is unresolved. V was cut by 4 bases and J by 1 base, with 7 bases left in between. Germline CDR1 and CDR2: ENHRY and SYGVKD. The CDR3 length is 13 residues. DNA for the CDR3: TGTGCCATCAGTGGACGTAGCCAAGAGACCCAGTACTTC. Translation gives CAISGRSQETQYF.